The source of this T cell receptor beta chain is a study of lymphopenia after photon versus proton radiotherapy. Study-wide results and limits: Oligoclonal CD8+ Temra expansion after nadir drove photon patients' diversity drop. Authors raise, but do not show, better survival with proton therapy. Under photons, naive T cells and diversity fell while effector/memory populations rose.

The method was immunoSEQ multiplex PCR; TCRdb's version includes in-frame clones alone and lacks a portion of them. The sample has 16,000 or so clones, more than 85% seen once. Unmatched junction bases numbered 8, after V lost 6 bases and J lost 6 bases. The CDR3 length is 14 residues. Germline V gives CDR1 MNHEY, CDR2 SVGAGI. As for this clone: No antigen is known for it.

The sequence was obtained from a woman aged 60-75 years with cholangiocarcinoma. Some clones in this sample may be carry-over from other donors' samples. The input for sequencing was peripheral blood, taken from a patient treated with proton-based radiotherapy. The chain joins TRBV6-5 to TRBJ1-2; TRBD1 matches 9 bases. DNA of the CDR3: TGTGCCAGCAGAAACCGGGACAGGGTAGATGGCTACACCTTC. Protein: CASRNRDRVDGYTF.